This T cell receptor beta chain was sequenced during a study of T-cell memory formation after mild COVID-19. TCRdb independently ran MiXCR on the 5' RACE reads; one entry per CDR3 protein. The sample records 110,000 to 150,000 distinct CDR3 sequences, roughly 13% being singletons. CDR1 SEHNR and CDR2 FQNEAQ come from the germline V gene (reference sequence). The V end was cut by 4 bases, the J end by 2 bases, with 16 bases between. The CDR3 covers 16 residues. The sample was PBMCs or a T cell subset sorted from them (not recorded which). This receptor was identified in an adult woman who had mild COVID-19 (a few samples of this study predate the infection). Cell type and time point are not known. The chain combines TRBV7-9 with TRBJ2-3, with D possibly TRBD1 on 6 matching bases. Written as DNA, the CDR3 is TGTGCCAGCAGCTCAACCAGCGACAGGCACACAGATACGCAGTATTTT. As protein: CASSSTSDRHTDTQYF.